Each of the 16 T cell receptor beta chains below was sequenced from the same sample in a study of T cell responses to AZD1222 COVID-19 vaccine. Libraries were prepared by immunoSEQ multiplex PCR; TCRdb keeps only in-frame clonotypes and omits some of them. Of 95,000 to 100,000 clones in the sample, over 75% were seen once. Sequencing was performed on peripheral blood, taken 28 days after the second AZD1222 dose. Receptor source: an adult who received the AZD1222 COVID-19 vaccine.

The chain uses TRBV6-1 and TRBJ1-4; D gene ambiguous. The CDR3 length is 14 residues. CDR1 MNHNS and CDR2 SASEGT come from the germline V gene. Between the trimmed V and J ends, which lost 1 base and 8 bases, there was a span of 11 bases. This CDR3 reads CASSEVGSKEKLFF. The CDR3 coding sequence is TGTGCCAGCAGTGAAGTAGGCTCCAAGGAAAAACTGTTTTTT.

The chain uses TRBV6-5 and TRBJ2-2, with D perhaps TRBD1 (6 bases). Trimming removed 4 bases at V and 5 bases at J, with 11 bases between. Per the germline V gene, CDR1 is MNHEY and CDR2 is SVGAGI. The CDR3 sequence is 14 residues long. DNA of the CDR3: TGTGCCAGCAGTTTACTACAGGGAACCGGGGAGCTGTTTTTT. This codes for CASSLLQGTGELFF.

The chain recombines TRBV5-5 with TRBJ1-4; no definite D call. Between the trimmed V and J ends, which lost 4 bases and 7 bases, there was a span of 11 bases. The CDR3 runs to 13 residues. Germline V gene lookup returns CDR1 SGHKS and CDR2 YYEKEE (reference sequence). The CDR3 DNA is TGTGCCAGCAGCCGAGCCCCATCTGAAAAACTGTTTTTT. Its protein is CASSRAPSEKLFF.

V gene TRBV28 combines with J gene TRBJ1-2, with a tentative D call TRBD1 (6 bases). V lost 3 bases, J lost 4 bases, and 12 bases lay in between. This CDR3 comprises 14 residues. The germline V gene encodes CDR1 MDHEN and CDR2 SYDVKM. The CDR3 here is CASSFSGAGYGYTF. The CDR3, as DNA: TGTGCCAGCAGTTTTTCAGGGGCGGGCTATGGCTACACCTTC.

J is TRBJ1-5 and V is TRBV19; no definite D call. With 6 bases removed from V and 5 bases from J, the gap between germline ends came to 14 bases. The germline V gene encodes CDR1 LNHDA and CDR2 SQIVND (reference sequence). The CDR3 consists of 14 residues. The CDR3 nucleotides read TGTGCCAGTAGAGGAGGGCAACCCCATCAGCCCCAGCATTTT. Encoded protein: CASRGGQPHQPQHF.

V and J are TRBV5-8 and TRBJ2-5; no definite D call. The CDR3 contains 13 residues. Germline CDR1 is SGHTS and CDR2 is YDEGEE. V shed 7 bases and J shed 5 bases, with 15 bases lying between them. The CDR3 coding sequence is TGTGCCAGCCGAACCCCTCTCGGGGAGACCCAGTACTTC. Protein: CASRTPLGETQYF.

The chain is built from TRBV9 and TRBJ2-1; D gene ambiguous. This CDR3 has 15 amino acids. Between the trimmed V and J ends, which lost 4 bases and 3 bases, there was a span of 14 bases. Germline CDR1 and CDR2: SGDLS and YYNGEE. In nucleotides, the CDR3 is TGTGCCAGCAGCCCCGACGGTTTCCTCTACAATGAGCAGTTCTTC. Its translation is CASSPDGFLYNEQFF.

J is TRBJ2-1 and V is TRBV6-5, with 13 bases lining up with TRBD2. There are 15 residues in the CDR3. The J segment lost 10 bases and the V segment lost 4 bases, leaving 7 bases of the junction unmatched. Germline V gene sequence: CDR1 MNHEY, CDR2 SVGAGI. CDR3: CASSSPGTSGIEQFF. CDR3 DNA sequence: TGTGCCAGCAGTTCTCCCGGGACTAGCGGGATAGAGCAGTTCTTC.

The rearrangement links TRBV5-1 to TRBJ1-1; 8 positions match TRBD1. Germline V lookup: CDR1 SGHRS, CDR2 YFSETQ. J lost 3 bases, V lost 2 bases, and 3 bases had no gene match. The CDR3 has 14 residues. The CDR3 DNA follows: TGCGCCAGCAGCTTTACAGGGGGAGACACTGAAGCTTTCTTT. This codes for CASSFTGGDTEAFF.

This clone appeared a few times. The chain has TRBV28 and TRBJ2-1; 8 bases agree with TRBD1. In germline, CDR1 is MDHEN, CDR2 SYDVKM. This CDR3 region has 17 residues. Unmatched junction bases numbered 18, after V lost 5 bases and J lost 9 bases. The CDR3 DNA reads TGTGCCAGCAGTCCCCCGGGCTGGGCAGGGGGCAAAGGTGAGCAGTTCTTC. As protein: CASSPPGWAGGKGEQFF.

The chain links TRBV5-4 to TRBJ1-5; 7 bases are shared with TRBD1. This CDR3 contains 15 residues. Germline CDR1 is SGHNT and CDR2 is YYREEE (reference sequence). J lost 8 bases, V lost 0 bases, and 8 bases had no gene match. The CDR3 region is CASSLGPGTAKPQHF. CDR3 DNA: TGTGCCAGCAGCTTGGGGCCCGGGACAGCTAAGCCCCAGCATTTT.

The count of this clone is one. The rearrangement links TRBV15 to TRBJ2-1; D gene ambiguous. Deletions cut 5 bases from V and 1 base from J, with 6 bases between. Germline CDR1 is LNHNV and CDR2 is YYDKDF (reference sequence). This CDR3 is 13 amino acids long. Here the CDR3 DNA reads TGTGCCACCAGCCGCGGATCCTACAATGAGCAGTTCTTC. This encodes CATSRGSYNEQFF. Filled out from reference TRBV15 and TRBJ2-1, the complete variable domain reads DAMVIQNPRYQVTQFGKPVTLSCSQTLNHNVMYWYQQKSSQAPKLLFHYYDKDFNNEADTPDNFQSRRPNTSFCFLDIRSPGLGDTAMYLCATSRGSYNEQFFGPGTRLTVL.

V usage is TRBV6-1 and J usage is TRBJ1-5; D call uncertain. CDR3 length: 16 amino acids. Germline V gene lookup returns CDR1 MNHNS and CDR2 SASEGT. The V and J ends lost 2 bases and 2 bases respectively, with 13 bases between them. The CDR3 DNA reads TGTGCCAGCAGTGAACTTGGCGGGTTTGGCAATCAGCCCCAGCATTTT. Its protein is CASSELGGFGNQPQHF.

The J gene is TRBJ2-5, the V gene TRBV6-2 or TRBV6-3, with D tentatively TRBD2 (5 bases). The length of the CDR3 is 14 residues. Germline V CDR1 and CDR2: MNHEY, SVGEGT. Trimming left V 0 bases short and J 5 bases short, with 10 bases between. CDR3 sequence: CASSYSTSAETQYF. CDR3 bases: TGTGCCAGCAGTTACTCTACTAGTGCGGAGACCCAGTACTTC.

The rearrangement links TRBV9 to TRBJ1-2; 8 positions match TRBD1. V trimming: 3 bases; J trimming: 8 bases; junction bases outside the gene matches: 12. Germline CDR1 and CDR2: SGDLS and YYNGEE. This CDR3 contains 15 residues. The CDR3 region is CASSADGQGKWGYTF. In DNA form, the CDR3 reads TGTGCCAGCAGCGCGGACGGACAGGGCAAATGGGGCTACACCTTC.

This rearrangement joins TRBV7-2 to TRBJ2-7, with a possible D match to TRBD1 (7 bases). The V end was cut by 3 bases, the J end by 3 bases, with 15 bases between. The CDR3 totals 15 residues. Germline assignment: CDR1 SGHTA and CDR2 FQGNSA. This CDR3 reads CASSFGGSGGYEQYF. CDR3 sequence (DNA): TGTGCCAGCAGCTTTGGAGGGTCAGGGGGCTACGAGCAGTACTTC.